This TCR beta chain appears in the sequencing data of a study of blood T cell repertoires in COVID-19. The germline V gene encodes CDR1 SGHRS and CDR2 YFSETQ. V shed 0 bases and J shed 0 bases, with 19 bases lying between them. The CDR3 is 18 amino acids. Data came from immunoSEQ multiplex PCR; TCRdb stores just in-frame clones and leaves some out. The table has approximately 81,000 clones, roughly four fifths seen once. The table lists this clone with a count of one. The clonotype was recovered from a human donor in a cohort sampled during active COVID-19. V usage is TRBV5-1 and J usage is TRBJ2-7; possibly TRBD2 for D (7 bases). Sequencing used peripheral blood. CDR3 in amino acids: CASSLVGGGRRSSYEQYF. CDR3 in DNA: TGCGCCAGCAGCTTGGTGGGAGGGGGGCGAAGGAGCTCCTACGAGCAGTACTTC.